The clone carrying this T cell receptor (beta chain) was detected many times. Its specificity is not known. This record comes from a study of T cells after posttransplantation cyclophosphamide. Overall study findings and caveats: After PTCy, TRB diversity resembled that of CNI/methotrexate controls. Tissue-infiltrating T cells from skin or gut overlapped little with blood T cells.

Germline CDR1 is MNHNS and CDR2 is SASEGT. This CDR3 spans 13 amino acids. V was cut by 6 bases and J by 0 bases, with 8 bases left in between. Produced via immunoSEQ multiplex PCR; TCRdb's table is partial and in-frame only. Listed for the sample are about 33,000 clones, none seen a single time. The chain has TRBV6-1 and TRBJ1-2; D gene unclear. This TCR derives from a woman between 25 and 40 years old in good health and a related stem cell transplant donor. The sequenced sample consisted of PBMCs. The CDR3 nucleotides read TGTGCCAGCAGGGTAGTGTCTAACTATGGCTACACCTTC. Protein product: CASRVVSNYGYTF.